These 21 T cell receptor beta chains share one sample of origin, sequenced in a study of regulatory T cells in long-lasting Graves disease. Sample time point: persistent/refractory GD, antithyroid drugs over 5 years with positive TRAb. PBMC RNA was the source of the TCR library. Investigators prepared the TCR beta libraries by applying iRepertoire HTBI primers and Arm-PCR of CDR3 regions. TCRdb independently ran MiXCR on the multiplex PCR reads; one entry per CDR3 protein. The table has a few hundred thousand distinct CDR3 sequences, less than 30% seen once. Sequencing was performed on peripheral blood mononuclear cells (PBMCs), taken when the disease was refractory, from a patient treated with antithyroid drugs. The source is a woman in her 40s with Graves disease.

V and J are TRBV7-6 and TRBJ2-7, with D unclear. CDR3 length: 15 amino acids. The germline CDR1 and CDR2 sequences are SGHVS and FNYEAQ. V lost 4 bases and J 6 bases, leaving 19 bases between the germline ends. The CDR3: CASSSRLDHFSEQYF. CDR3 DNA sequence: TGTGCCAGCAGCTCTAGACTGGATCACTTTTCCGAGCAGTACTTC.

This clonotype was recorded a few times. The chain joins TRBV10-2 to TRBJ1-1; 8 bases fit TRBD1. The CDR3 spans 14 residues. Germline lookup yields CDR1 WSHSY and CDR2 SAAADI. V lost 6 bases, J lost 1 base, and 4 bases stayed unmatched. CDR3 nucleotide sequence: TGCGCCAGCAGGGGCAGGGGGCCGAACACTGAAGCTTTCTTT. Encoded protein: CASRGRGPNTEAFF.

This clonotype was seen a handful of times. The gene calls are TRBV30 and TRBJ2-7; the D is unclear. Germline CDR1 is GTSNPN and CDR2 is SVGIG (reference sequence). V lost 0 bases and J lost 2, with 11 bases in between. The CDR3 spans 14 residues. The CDR3 loop is CAWSVLDGPYEQYF. Written as DNA, the CDR3 is TGTGCCTGGAGTGTACTGGACGGACCCTACGAGCAGTACTTC.

This clonotype was detected ten times or more. One end of the junction varies from germline; a read error may be responsible. The V call is TRBV5-1, the J call TRBJ2-7; 7 bases agree with TRBD2. Looked up from germline, CDR1 is SGHRS and CDR2 is YFSETQ. The CDR3 runs to 16 residues. This chain's CDR3 is CASSLESGGWPYEQYF. The CDR3, as DNA: TGTGCCAGCAGCTTGGAGTCGGGAGGATGGCCTTACGAGCAGTACTTC.

The sample holds a few counts of this clonotype. V usage is TRBV7-9 and J usage is TRBJ1-4; D might be TRBD1 (5 bases). The V and J ends lost 6 bases and 5 bases respectively, with 19 bases between them. Germline V gene data show CDR1 as SEHNR and CDR2 as FQNEAQ (reference sequence). This CDR3 has 16 residues. The CDR3 nucleotides are TGTGCCAGCAGGAATGAGGCGGGACGGAAGAATGAAAAACTGTTTTTT. Its translation: CASRNEAGRKNEKLFF.

This rearrangement joins TRBV10-3 to TRBJ2-1, with TRBD2 matching over 7 bases. V shed 10 bases, J shed 8 bases, and the junction held 11 bases outside the gene matches. The CDR3 runs 13 residues. Germline V lookup: CDR1 ENHRY, CDR2 SYGVKD. The CDR3 coding sequence is TGTGCCACACAATCCTTCGCGGGGGATGAGCAGTTCTTC. It specifies CATQSFAGDEQFF.

V gene TRBV9 combines with J gene TRBJ2-2; 7 nucleotides align to TRBD2. Germline CDR1 SGDLS, CDR2 YYNGEE. The CDR3 consists of 19 residues. J lost 2 bases, V lost 4 bases, and 17 bases had no gene match. This CDR3 reads CASSFREASGRLNTGELFF. Written as DNA, the CDR3 is TGTGCCAGCAGCTTTCGGGAGGCTAGCGGAAGACTCAACACCGGGGAGCTGTTTTTT.

The chain couples TRBV2 to TRBJ2-3; 13 bases agree with TRBD2. Trimming cost V 6 bases and J 3 bases; bases outside gene matches: 3. The CDR3 is 15 amino acids. Germline lookup yields CDR1 SNHLY and CDR2 FYNNEI. CDR3 residues: CASRSGLAGTDTQYF. As DNA, the CDR3 is TGTGCCAGCAGGTCGGGACTAGCGGGAACAGATACGCAGTATTTT.

The chain couples TRBV7-3 to TRBJ2-1; TRBD2 matches 9 bases. Germline assignment: CDR1 SGHTA and CDR2 FQGTGA. The J segment lost 13 bases and the V segment lost 1 base, leaving 5 bases of the junction unmatched. The CDR3 loop spans 13 amino acids. The CDR3 DNA sequence: TGTGCCAGCAGCTTAATTGCGGGAGGGCCTCAGTTCTTC. Its translation is CASSLIAGGPQFF.

In the case of this clonotype: This may be a read error, as it is one base from a much larger clone. The chain links TRBV6-2 or TRBV6-3 to TRBJ2-5; 8 nucleotides agree with TRBD2. The ends lost 6 bases at V and 1 base at J; junction bases unmatched: 10. This CDR3 is 16 amino acids long. Germline CDR1 reads MNHEY; CDR2 reads SVGEGT. As DNA, the CDR3 is TGTGCCAGCAGGCGAAGCGGGAGTCGGCCCCAAGAGACCCAGTACTTC. Translating gives CASRRSGSRPQETQYF.

The genes are TRBV5-1 and TRBJ2-1, with 9 bases lining up with TRBD2. The CDR3 consists of 16 residues. V dropped 4 bases and J dropped 1; count of bases not matched to a gene: 6. The germline CDR1 and CDR2 sequences are SGHRS and YFSETQ. This CDR3 is CASSKGAGGSYNEQFF. The CDR3 DNA reads as TGCGCCAGCAGCAAGGGAGCGGGGGGATCCTACAATGAGCAGTTCTTC.

The V and J genes are TRBV20-1 and TRBJ1-5; 11 nucleotides align to TRBD1. With 5 bases clipped from V and 1 base from J, the junction kept 7 bases outside the gene matches. Germline CDR1 reads DFQATT; CDR2 reads SNEGSKA (reference sequence). The CDR3 runs 16 residues. CDR3: CSAGRGTGGSNQPQHF. In DNA, the CDR3 is TGCAGTGCTGGGCGGGGGACAGGGGGGAGCAATCAGCCCCAGCATTTT.

The chain combines TRBV29-1 with TRBJ2-3; 8 bases are shared with TRBD1. The trim removed 3 bases at V and 0 bases at J, leaving 14 bases unmatched. Germline CDR1 reads SQVTM; CDR2 reads ANQGSEA. The CDR3 totals 18 residues. DNA for the CDR3: TGCAGCGTTGAGGGCAGGGGGCCCTGGTCCACTAGCACAGATACGCAGTATTTT. Protein sequence: CSVEGRGPWSTSTDTQYF.

The sample holds one count of this clonotype. Sequence at one end of the junction differs from germline and may be a read error. The chain links TRBV3-1 to TRBJ2-7; 7 bases agree with TRBD2. Germline V gives CDR1 LGHDT, CDR2 YNNKEL (reference sequence). The CDR3 runs to 14 residues. Written as DNA, the CDR3 is TGTGCCAGCAAGTTAGCGGGTCCCTCCTACGAGCAGTGCTTC. It translates to CASKLAGPSYEQCF.

This clonotype has ten or more counts. The J gene is TRBJ1-2, the V gene TRBV28; 7 nucleotides agree with TRBD1. Germline V gives CDR1 MDHEN, CDR2 SYDVKM. The CDR3 contains 17 residues. V shed 0 bases, J shed 7 bases, and the junction held 14 bases outside the gene matches. CDR3 coding DNA: TGTGCCAGCAGTTTATGCGCAGGGACAGAGGCTTTCTGTGGCTACACCTTC. Its translation: CASSLCAGTEAFCGYTF.

A few counts support this clonotype. One end of the junction is discordant with germline, which a read error may explain. The chain joins TRBV7-8 to TRBJ2-6; no firm D call. CDR3 size: 18 residues. Germline CDR1 reads SGHVS; CDR2 reads FQNEAQ. CDR3 amino acids: CASSLGGEPSSRANVLTF. The DNA of the CDR3 is TGTGCCAGCAGCTTAGGAGGAGAACCGAGCTCTAGGGCCAACGTCCTGACTTTC.

This rearrangement joins TRBV2 to TRBJ1-1, with TRBD1 as a possible D gene (6 bases). Germline V CDR1 and CDR2: SNHLY, FYNNEI. The CDR3 runs to 13 residues. The germline V and J ends were trimmed by 9 bases and 1 base, with 12 bases remaining between them. The CDR3 nucleotides read TGTGCCAGTAACAGGGCGGGGAACACTGAAGCTTTCTTT. It encodes CASNRAGNTEAFF.

The chain links TRBV5-5 to TRBJ2-3; maybe TRBD2 (5 bases). V lost 0 bases and J lost 2, with 7 bases in between. The CDR3 runs to 14 residues. Per germline, CDR1 SGHKS and CDR2 YYEKEE (reference sequence). Written as DNA, the CDR3 is TGTGCCAGCAGCTTGGAGACTACCACAGATACGCAGTATTTT. Translating gives CASSLETTTDTQYF. Variable domain in full (rest from reference TRBV5-5 and TRBJ2-3): DAGVTQSPTHLIKTRGQQVTLRCSPISGHKSVSWYQQVLGQGPQFIFQYYEKEERGRGNFPDRFSARQFPNYSSELNVNALLLGDSALYLCASSLETTTDTQYFGPGTRLTVL.

This clonotype was recorded a few times. The CDR3 protein is CASSTNRWGNQPQHF. The DNA for the CDR3 is TGTGCCAGTAGCACAAATAGGTGGGGCAATCAGCCCCAGCATTTT. V usage is TRBV19 and J usage is TRBJ1-5; no clear D gene. Trimming removed 6 bases at V and 2 bases at J, with 14 bases between. The CDR3 sequence is 15 residues long. The germline V gene has CDR1 LNHDA and CDR2 SQIVND (reference sequence).

This clonotype was seen just once. This sequence joins TRBV11-2 and TRBJ2-1, with D unclear. Per germline, CDR1 SGHAT and CDR2 FQNNGV. The CDR3 spans 11 residues. The germline V and J ends were trimmed by 1 base and 11 bases, with 6 bases remaining between them. CDR3 residues: CASSLATKQFF. The CDR3 nucleotides read TGTGCCAGCAGCTTAGCCACAAAGCAGTTCTTC.

This clonotype was counted only a few times. The V gene is TRBV6-2 or TRBV6-3, the J gene TRBJ1-1, with D possibly TRBD1 on 5 matching bases. The V gene lost 5 bases and the J gene lost 7 bases, with 20 bases spanning the gap. The germline gives CDR1 MNHEY, CDR2 SVGEGT. This CDR3 is built from 15 residues. The CDR3 spells CASSEPRAEEFEAFF. CDR3 DNA: TGTGCCAGCAGTGAACCCAGGGCGGAGGAGTTTGAAGCTTTCTTT.